Below are 8 T cell receptor beta chains sequenced from a single sample in a study of cytomegalovirus exposure and HLA in healthy donors. The PCR had 60 Vbeta and 13 Jbeta primers. The table came from immunoSEQ multiplex PCR; TCRdb's copy has only in-frame clones and leaves some out. This sample has 200,000 to 250,000 clones; less than 85% occur once, and the top ten carry around 0.63%. Source material: PBMCs. Source of these receptors: a man aged 18-30 years in good health and CMV-seronegative.

This clone appeared a few times. The junction departs from germline at one end; a sequencing error may be responsible. The rearrangement links TRBV6-5 to TRBJ2-2, with D possibly being TRBD2 (6 bases). Germline assignment: CDR1 MNHEY and CDR2 SVGAGI. This CDR3 is built from 15 residues. CDR3 protein: CASSSGTAKTGELFF. For the CDR3, the DNA is TGTGCCAGCAGTTCCGGGACTGCGAAGACCGGGGAGCTGTTTTTT.

The rearrangement links TRBV9 to TRBJ2-5, with a tentative D call TRBD1 (6 bases). This CDR3 spans 13 amino acids. Between the trimmed V and J ends, which lost 0 bases and 5 bases, there was a span of 8 bases. Germline values: CDR1 SGDLS, CDR2 YYNGEE. This chain's CDR3 is CASSVGGRETQYF. The CDR3 nucleotides are TGTGCCAGCAGCGTAGGGGGGCGGGAGACCCAGTACTTC.

The rearrangement joins TRBV7-2 to TRBJ2-7; tentatively, D is TRBD2 (5 bases). Per the germline V gene, CDR1 is SGHTA and CDR2 is FQGNSA. The CDR3 covers 16 residues. V was trimmed by 5 bases and J by 4 bases, leaving 21 bases between them. The DNA of the CDR3 is TGTGCCAGCAGCCGAGGGTCGGGATACTCCTCGTACGAGCAGTACTTC. Encoded protein: CASSRGSGYSSYEQYF.

The chain carries TRBV14 and TRBJ2-7; TRBD1 matches at 8 bases. The CDR3 spans 15 residues. V shed 5 bases, J shed 3 bases, and the junction held 9 bases outside the gene matches. The V gene's germline CDR1 is SGHDN and CDR2 FVKESK. In DNA, the CDR3 is TGTGCCAGCAGCGCCCCCGGGACAGGAATCTACGAGCAGTACTTC. It yields the protein CASSAPGTGIYEQYF. Combining the CDR3 with reference TRBV14 and TRBJ2-7 gives the whole variable domain EAGVTQFPSHSVIEKGQTVTLRCDPISGHDNLYWYRRVMGKEIKFLLHFVKESKQDESGMPNNRFLAERTGGTYSTLKVQPAELEDSGVYFCASSAPGTGIYEQYFGPGTRLTVT.

This clone was found a few times. The chain uses TRBV10-3 and TRBJ2-1; 9 bases align to TRBD2. V shed 0 bases, J shed 1 base, and the junction held 1 base outside the gene matches. This CDR3 comprises 16 residues. Germline V gene sequence: CDR1 ENHRY, CDR2 SYGVKD. CDR3 amino acids: CAISESSGRSYNEQFF. CDR3 DNA: TGTGCCATCAGTGAGTCTAGCGGGAGATCCTACAATGAGCAGTTCTTC.

This clone was recorded only once. Compared with germline, one end of the junction differs, possibly owing to a read error. The rearrangement uses TRBV7-9 and TRBJ2-2; a weak D match, TRBD2 (7 bases). The CDR3 spans 15 residues. In germline, CDR1 is SEHNR, CDR2 FQNEAQ (reference sequence). CDR3 bases: TGTTCCAGCAGCTTACGGGGGGCTGGGACCGGGGAGCTGTTTTTT. It translates to CSSSLRGAGTGELFF.

This clone came up once. This sequence joins TRBV27 and TRBJ1-2; D perhaps matches TRBD1 (6 bases). CDR1 MNHEY and CDR2 SMNVEV come from the germline V gene (reference sequence). Trimming cost V 6 bases and J 6 bases, with 14 bases left between them. The CDR3 contains 13 residues. This CDR3 is CASRGVRGNGYTF. CDR3 DNA sequence: TGTGCCAGCAGAGGGGTCAGGGGAAATGGCTACACCTTC.

CDR3 bases: TGTGCCAGCAGGGACAGCCCCAATATGCCCCAGCATTTT. Its protein product is CASRDSPNMPQHF. This chain joins TRBV27 and TRBJ1-5, with D possibly matching TRBD1 (6 bases). The V end was cut by 6 bases, the J end by 9 bases, with 15 bases between. The CDR3 runs 13 residues. Germline-derived CDR1 and CDR2 are MNHEY and SMNVEV (reference sequence).